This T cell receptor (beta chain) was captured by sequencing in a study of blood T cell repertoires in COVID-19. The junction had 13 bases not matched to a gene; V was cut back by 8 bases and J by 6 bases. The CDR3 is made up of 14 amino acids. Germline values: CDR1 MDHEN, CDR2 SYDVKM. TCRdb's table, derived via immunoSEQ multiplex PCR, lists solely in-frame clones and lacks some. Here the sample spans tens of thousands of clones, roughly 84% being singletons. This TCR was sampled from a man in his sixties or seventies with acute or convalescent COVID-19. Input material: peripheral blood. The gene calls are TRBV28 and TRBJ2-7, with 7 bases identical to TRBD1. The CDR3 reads CASRLPGTASEQYF. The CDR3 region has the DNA TGTGCCAGCCGACTCCCCGGGACAGCTAGCGAGCAGTACTTC.